This TCR beta chain stems from a study of blood T cells in healthy people across ages. Study information: The capture of about one barcoded beta molecule per two T cells was achieved by template switching.

Individuals who donated were healthy Caucasians from Russia aged about 6 to 100. The study isolated at least 6.5 million PBMCs from each sample. A second PCR of about 6 to 11 cycles used a sample-barcoded 5' primer and a J-beta primer mix. TCRdb used MiXCR to reprocess the 5' RACE reads, holding one entry per CDR3 protein. The table records hundreds of thousands of distinct CDR3 sequences, about half of them present only once. The sample comprised blood. The TCR comes from a woman between 55 and 75 years old in good health.

CDR3: CASSLSRVAYEQYF. In DNA form, the CDR3 reads TGTGCCAGCAGTCTAAGCAGGGTTGCCTACGAGCAGTACTTC. The rearrangement uses TRBV2 and TRBJ2-7; D is possibly TRBD1 (5 bases). Germline loops: CDR1 SNHLY, CDR2 FYNNEI. Trimming took off 5 bases at V and 2 bases at J, with 13 bases between the two ends. The CDR3 loop spans 14 amino acids.